What follows are 15 T cell receptor beta chains derived from one specimen sequenced in a study of OX40 agonist ivuxolimab in advanced cancers. Libraries were prepared by immunoSEQ multiplex PCR; TCRdb keeps only in-frame clonotypes and omits some of them. Of around 80,000 clones in the sample, about 88% were seen once. Sequencing used CD4+ or CD8+ T cells sorted from blood, obtained in a trial of the OX40 agonist ivuxolimab. Receptors were obtained from an adult with an advanced solid tumor such as melanoma, head and neck, liver or kidney cancer.

The chain carries TRBV10-3 and TRBJ1-5; tentatively, D is TRBD1 (6 bases). The germline V gene encodes CDR1 ENHRY and CDR2 SYGVKD. This CDR3 region has 12 residues. The ends were cut back, 3 bases at V and 12 bases at J, with 12 bases in the middle. CDR3: CAISDGGQYQHF. In DNA form, the CDR3 reads TGTGCCATCAGTGACGGCGGACAGTACCAGCATTTT.

This clone was picked up one time. The chain couples TRBV11-2 to TRBJ1-2, with 7 positions matching TRBD1. Germline V gives CDR1 SGHAT, CDR2 FQNNGV. J was trimmed by 4 bases and V by 0 bases; bases with no gene match: 11. The CDR3 spans 17 residues. CDR3 bases: TGTGCCAGCAGCTTAGATTGGGGTGGCAGGGGGATCTATGGCTACACCTTC. Residues: CASSLDWGGRGIYGYTF.

V and J are TRBV4-2 and TRBJ1-1; D call uncertain. Germline V CDR1 and CDR2: LGHNA, YNFKEQ. V dropped 0 bases and J dropped 0 bases, with 8 bases sitting between them. The CDR3 consists of 15 residues. For the CDR3, the DNA is TGTGCCAGCAGCCAAGATCTAACGATGAACACTGAAGCTTTCTTT. Encoded protein: CASSQDLTMNTEAFF.

This sequence joins TRBV7-9 and TRBJ1-2; D is perhaps TRBD1 (6 bases). Germline V gene data show CDR1 as SEHNR and CDR2 as FQNEAQ (reference sequence). This CDR3 has 15 residues. V was trimmed by 7 bases and J by 7 bases, leaving 22 bases between them. The CDR3 DNA reads TGTGCCAGCACCTCTTCGGAGGTAGGGGGGAGTGGCTACACCTTC. It is translated as CASTSSEVGGSGYTF. Based on the CDR3 plus reference TRBV7-9 and TRBJ1-2, the full variable domain is DTGVSQNPRHKITKRGQNVTFRCDPISEHNRLYWYRQTLGQGPEFLTYFQNEAQLEKSRLLSDRFSAERPKGSFSTLEIQRTEQGDSAMYLCASTSSEVGGSGYTFGSGTRLTVV.

This clone came up a few times. The chain's CDR3 is CASSEQGRFVGLHF. CDR3 DNA: TGTGCCAGCAGTGAGCAGGGGCGGTTTGTAGGCCTCCACTTT. The rearrangement links TRBV25-1 to TRBJ1-6; tentatively, D is TRBD1 (6 bases). This CDR3 has 14 residues. The V end was cut by 3 bases, the J end by 15 bases, with 18 bases between. Germline V lookup: CDR1 MGHDK, CDR2 SYGVNS.

CDR3 amino acids: CASSRGGRAVRSPLHF. The DNA of the CDR3 is TGTGCCAGCAGCCGAGGCGGACGGGCCGTCCGCTCACCCCTCCACTTT. The chain couples TRBV28 to TRBJ1-6; no clear D. Trimming took off 6 bases at V and 10 bases at J, with 22 bases between the two ends. CDR3 length: 16 amino acids. Germline V gives CDR1 MDHEN, CDR2 SYDVKM.

V and J are TRBV7-3 and TRBJ2-3; 10 positions match TRBD2. The CDR3 contains 14 residues. J lost 6 bases, V lost 4 bases, and 4 bases had no gene match. Germline V gene lookup returns CDR1 SGHTA and CDR2 FQGTGA. As DNA, the CDR3 is TGTGCCAGCAGCTCAGGACTAGCGGTCGATACGCAGTATTTT. Its translation is CASSSGLAVDTQYF.

V is TRBV4-1 and J is TRBJ1-6; 8 bases align to TRBD1. Germline values: CDR1 MGHRA, CDR2 YSYEKL. With 4 bases clipped from V and 10 bases from J, the junction kept 6 bases outside the gene matches. The CDR3 spans 14 residues. This chain's CDR3 is CASSPRQGNSPLHF. CDR3 DNA sequence: TGCGCCAGCAGCCCAAGACAGGGGAACTCACCCCTCCACTTT.

The chain recombines TRBV6-1 with TRBJ2-7; 8 bases fit TRBD1. The V and J ends lost 7 bases and 2 bases, in that order; junction bases with no gene match: 7. The CDR3 is made up of 14 amino acids. Germline loops: CDR1 MNHNS, CDR2 SASEGT. CDR3 region: CASKAGQVPYEQYF. The CDR3 bases are TGTGCCAGCAAGGCGGGACAGGTCCCCTACGAGCAGTACTTC.

The chain uses TRBV25-1 and TRBJ2-3, with D perhaps TRBD2 (5 bases). Germline V gene lookup returns CDR1 MGHDK and CDR2 SYGVNS. CDR3 length equals 15 residues. V dropped 3 bases and J dropped 0 bases, with 10 bases sitting between them. CDR3 bases: TGTGCCAGCAGTGATGGTGGCGGGAGCACAGATACGCAGTATTTT. Protein product: CASSDGGGSTDTQYF.

The J gene is TRBJ2-1, the V gene TRBV6-5; D gene ambiguous. V shed 8 bases and J shed 3 bases, with 5 bases lying between them. The germline V gene encodes CDR1 MNHEY and CDR2 SVGAGI. The CDR3 covers 11 residues. CDR3 loop: CASEDYNEQFF. The CDR3 nucleotides read TGTGCCAGCGAGGACTACAATGAGCAGTTCTTC.

A few counts support this clone. The chain joins TRBV7-9 to TRBJ2-7, with TRBD1 matching 11 bases. Germline V gene sequence: CDR1 SEHNR, CDR2 FQNEAQ (reference sequence). The CDR3 totals 16 residues. V lost 5 bases and J lost 2; bases outside the gene matches: 8. CDR3 bases: TGTGCCAGCAGCGGGCAACCGGGACAGGGGGCCTACGAGCAGTACTTC. Its protein product is CASSGQPGQGAYEQYF.

This sequence joins TRBV6-1 and TRBJ2-3; TRBD2 aligns across 9 bases. Germline values: CDR1 MNHNS, CDR2 SASEGT. CDR3 size: 16 residues. Trimming cost V 1 base and J 2 bases; bases outside gene matches: 4. Written as DNA, the CDR3 is TGTGCCAGCAGTGAAGGAAGCGGGGGGAACACAGATACGCAGTATTTT. It translates to CASSEGSGGNTDTQYF.

The rearrangement links TRBV5-2 to TRBJ2-3; the listed D gene, TRBD2, was not tested against the DNA. TRBV5-2 is assigned pseudogene status. The CDR3 runs 13 residues. CDR3 region: CASSRTGTDTQYF. CDR3 nucleotides: TGTGCCAGCAGCCGGACTGGCACAGATACGCAGTATTTT.

The chain employs TRBV7-2 and TRBJ2-5, with 8 bases aligning to TRBD1. After removal of 5 bases from V and 4 bases from J, the junction contained 12 bases not matched to a gene. The CDR3 totals 16 residues. Per germline, CDR1 SGHTA and CDR2 FQGNSA. The CDR3 DNA reads TGTGCCAGCAGCGTTCAGGGGGCGACGGCTCGAGAGACCCAGTACTTC. Encoded protein: CASSVQGATARETQYF.